The next 5 T cell receptor beta chains were all read from a single sample in a study of blood T cell repertoires in COVID-19. Libraries were prepared by immunoSEQ multiplex PCR; TCRdb keeps only in-frame clonotypes and omits some of them. The sample holds some 120,000 clones, 75% to 90% seen once. The sequencing input was peripheral blood. Receptors were obtained from a human donor with acute or convalescent COVID-19. The donor label of this sample is uncertain.

This chain connects TRBV7-9 to TRBJ2-7; D not resolved. Trimming stripped 2 bases from V and 0 bases from J, with 8 bases between. The CDR3 runs to 14 residues. CDR1 and CDR2 (germline): SEHNR, FQNEAQ (reference sequence). CDR3 bases: TGTGCCAGCAGCTTATCCGGTAGCTCCTACGAGCAGTACTTC. As protein: CASSLSGSSYEQYF.

This sequence joins TRBV30 and TRBJ2-5; D is possibly TRBD1 (5 bases). The CDR3 has 11 amino acids. Germline V CDR1 and CDR2: GTSNPN, SVGIG (reference sequence). The germline V and J ends were trimmed by 5 bases and 2 bases, with 6 bases remaining between them. DNA for the CDR3: TGTGCCTGGGACAGACAAGAGACCCAGTACTTC. It yields the protein CAWDRQETQYF.

This clone was seen a single time. This same CDR3 is encoded by further DNA sequences in the sample. The rearrangement links TRBV7-9 to TRBJ1-6; the D is unclear. This CDR3 has 14 amino acids. The ends were cut back, 1 base at V and 4 bases at J, with 5 bases in the middle. From germline, CDR1 is SEHNR and CDR2 FQNEAQ (reference sequence). CDR3 in DNA: TGTGCCAGCAGCTTAGAACAGTATAATTCACCCCTCCACTTT. Its translation is CASSLEQYNSPLHF.

The chain joins TRBV6-5 to TRBJ1-3; the D is unclear. The CDR3 extends over 13 amino acids. V lost 6 bases, J lost 2 bases, and 8 bases lay in between. Germline CDR1 is MNHEY and CDR2 is SVGAGI. The CDR3 is CASRTPAGNTIYF. The CDR3 bases are TGTGCCAGCAGAACTCCTGCTGGAAACACCATATATTTT.

The sample holds one count of this clone. This chain links TRBV6-6 with TRBJ1-6; TRBD1 matches 10 bases. J gave up 8 bases and V 4 bases, and 5 bases lay outside the gene matches. The CDR3 sequence is 15 residues long. Germline assignment: CDR1 MNHNY and CDR2 SVGAGI (reference sequence). In DNA, the CDR3 is TGTGCCAGCAGTTTCCGGGACAGGGGATATTCACCCCTCCACTTT. This translates into CASSFRDRGYSPLHF.